A single sample is the source of the 25 T cell receptor beta chains below, sequenced in a study of human T cells and chemical hapten exposure. Time point specified: patch test 1, 2 weeks after DPC sensitization. Treatment meaning: therapeutic diphenylcyclopropenone sensitization with weekly scalp DPC. Total RNA extraction was carried out from unfractionated whole blood. TCRdb used MiXCR to reprocess the RACE reads, holding one entry per CDR3 protein. In the table there are roughly 34,000 distinct CDR3 sequences, around 6.5% of which are singletons. The source was whole blood, collected in connection with sensitization to the hapten diphenylcyclopropenone (DPC). The receptors come from a woman aged 30 to 39 with alopecia areata. Some clones in this sample may be carry-over from other donors' samples.

This clonotype appeared many times. The rearrangement links TRBV20-1 to TRBJ2-1; 10 bases match TRBD1. Germline trimming cut 1 base from V and 7 bases from J; bases unmatched to any gene: 4. This CDR3 contains 14 residues. CDR1 DFQATT and CDR2 SNEGSKA come from the germline V gene (reference sequence). The CDR3 nucleotides read TGCAGTGCTAGAGGGGGGACAGGGGAGAATGAGCAGTTCTTC. Protein product: CSARGGTGENEQFF.

There are many counts of this clonotype. Here the CDR3 DNA reads TGCAGCGTTGAAGCGGGGGGCTTGGGAGAGACCCAGTACTTC. Its protein product is CSVEAGGLGETQYF. The rearrangement joins TRBV29-1 to TRBJ2-5, with D perhaps matching TRBD2 (7 bases). Germline V CDR1 and CDR2: SQVTM, ANQGSEA. V was pared by 1 base and J by 4 bases, with 13 bases between. The CDR3 extends over 14 amino acids.

This clonotype was detected only a few times. The chain couples TRBV12-3 or TRBV12-4 to TRBJ1-1, with 10 bases lining up with TRBD1. The CDR3 is made up of 14 amino acids. With 5 bases clipped from V and 8 bases from J, the junction kept 8 bases outside the gene matches. CDR3 DNA: TGTGCCAGCAGTCCGAGACAGGGGGCTTCAGAAGCTTTCTTT. Encoded protein: CASSPRQGASEAFF.

The CDR3, as DNA: TGTGCCAGCAGTGCCGCCCTGGGGCAGCGAGAGACCCAGTACTTC. The encoded protein is CASSAALGQRETQYF. V is TRBV6-2 or TRBV6-3 and J is TRBJ2-5; D possibly corresponds to TRBD1 (5 bases). This CDR3 comprises 15 residues. The germline CDR1 and CDR2 sequences are MNHEY and SVGEGT. V shed 5 bases and J shed 4 bases, with 17 bases lying between them.

In this sample, this clonotype turned up many times. The gene calls are TRBV11-2 and TRBJ2-1, with TRBD2 identical over 10 bases. The CDR3 has 17 residues. The germline V gene has CDR1 SGHAT and CDR2 FQNNGV. Trimming removed 5 bases from V and 4 bases from J; junction bases left unmatched: 11. Written as DNA, the CDR3 is TGTGCCAGCAGCCCTGGGGCTAGCGGGGGCCCTTACAATGAGCAGTTCTTC. Amino acid sequence: CASSPGASGGPYNEQFF.

This clonotype was observed a handful of times. The rearrangement links TRBV18 to TRBJ2-6, with 7 bases that match TRBD1. V lost 4 bases, J lost 0 bases, and 6 bases stayed unmatched. The CDR3 spans 17 residues. CDR1 KGHSH and CDR2 LQKENI come from the germline V gene. Here the CDR3 DNA reads TGTGCCAGCTCACTCGGGACAGCCCGCTCTGGGGCCAACGTCCTGACTTTC. It codes for CASSLGTARSGANVLTF.

This clonotype was seen only a few times. The chain employs TRBV20-1 and TRBJ2-2; D perhaps matches TRBD2 (8 bases). The germline CDR1 and CDR2 sequences are DFQATT and SNEGSKA (reference sequence). Trimming removed 2 bases at V and 5 bases at J, with 24 bases between. This CDR3 is 18 amino acids long. The CDR3 bases are TGCAGTGCTAGACGACAGGGTGGACGGGGGGGCCTTACCGGGGAGCTGTTTTTT. Translation: CSARRQGGRGGLTGELFF.

This clonotype was counted between two and nine times. The rearrangement uses TRBV5-1 and TRBJ2-7, with 8 bases matching TRBD2. The CDR3 runs to 15 residues. The V gene's germline CDR1 is SGHRS and CDR2 YFSETQ. The V segment lost 4 bases and the J segment 2 bases; nucleotides outside the gene matches: 8. DNA for the CDR3: TGCGCCAGCAGCCCCTCAGCGGGGGCCGCCTACGAGCAGTACTTC. Its protein is CASSPSAGAAYEQYF.

This clonotype appeared many times. The V gene is TRBV6-2 or TRBV6-3, the J gene TRBJ1-1; D is ambiguous. The CDR3 is made up of 15 amino acids. Per the germline V gene, CDR1 is MNHEY and CDR2 is SVGEGT. The V and J ends lost 0 bases and 3 bases respectively, with 11 bases between them. CDR3 protein: CASSYSRRIDTEAFF. The CDR3 nucleotides read TGTGCCAGCAGTTACTCGCGCAGGATTGACACTGAAGCTTTCTTT.

This chain joins TRBV12-3 or TRBV12-4 and TRBJ1-6; D is possibly TRBD1 (6 bases). CDR3 length equals 15 residues. V shed 3 bases and J shed 6 bases, with 12 bases lying between them. CDR3 coding DNA: TGTGCCAGCAGTTTTTCCTCCAGGGGTAATTCACCCCTCCACTTT. Its protein is CASSFSSRGNSPLHF.

This clonotype was seen a handful of times. The CDR3 DNA reads as TGTGCCAGCAGTATTGGTACGCAGTATTTT. Protein product: CASSIGTQYF. The J gene is TRBJ2-3, the V gene TRBV28, with unresolved D. Germline V gives CDR1 MDHEN, CDR2 SYDVKM. The V gene lost 5 bases and the J gene lost 8 bases, with 5 bases spanning the gap. This CDR3 has 10 amino acids. The variable domain in full, with the rest retrieved from reference TRBV28 and TRBJ2-3, is DVKVTQSSRYLVKRTGEKVFLECVQDMDHENMFWYRQDPGLGLRLIYFSYDVKMKEKGDIPEGYSVSREKKERFSLILESASTNQTSMYLCASSIGTQYFGPGTRLTVL.

A few counts support this clonotype. The chain links TRBV29-1 to TRBJ2-4; TRBD1 might be the D (5 bases). This CDR3 is built from 14 residues. Germline V gene sequence: CDR1 SQVTM, CDR2 ANQGSEA. The V gene lost 0 bases and the J gene lost 8 bases, with 14 bases spanning the gap. The DNA of the CDR3 is TGCAGCGTTGAAGATTCTGAGACAGTGGACATTCAGTACTTC. Its protein product is CSVEDSETVDIQYF.

This clonotype appeared many times. V is TRBV5-1 and J is TRBJ2-3, with D unresolved. Between the trimmed V and J ends, which lost 5 bases and 2 bases, there was a span of 9 bases. Germline CDR1 is SGHRS and CDR2 is YFSETQ. This CDR3 is built from 13 residues. The CDR3 DNA reads TGCGCCAGCAGTGATTTCAACACAGATACGCAGTATTTT. This encodes CASSDFNTDTQYF.

This clonotype was seen ten or more times. V gene TRBV2 combines with J gene TRBJ2-6; 8 bases match TRBD1. This CDR3 comprises 15 residues. CDR1 and CDR2 (germline): SNHLY, FYNNEI. After removal of 4 bases from V and 4 bases from J, the junction contained 3 bases not matched to a gene. CDR3 amino acids: CASSGQGSGANVLTF. CDR3 DNA: TGTGCCAGCAGTGGACAGGGGTCCGGGGCCAACGTCCTGACTTTC.

V is TRBV2 and J is TRBJ1-3; no clear D gene. This CDR3 comprises 15 residues. Germline assignment: CDR1 SNHLY and CDR2 FYNNEI. Deletions cut 1 base from V and 0 bases from J, with 7 bases between. CDR3 DNA sequence: TGTGCCAGCAGTGAAGACCGAATCTCTGGAAACACCATATATTTT. It yields the protein CASSEDRISGNTIYF.

The V gene is TRBV12-3 or TRBV12-4, the J gene TRBJ1-3; TRBD1 might be the D (5 bases). This CDR3 is 18 amino acids long. V shed 4 bases and J shed 9 bases, with 28 bases lying between them. The chain's CDR3 is CASSSPFGRDPLVGTIYF. Here the CDR3 DNA reads TGTGCCAGCAGTTCCCCGTTCGGCAGGGACCCTCTAGTTGGCACCATATATTTT.

The chain joins TRBV4-2 to TRBJ1-4, with D perhaps TRBD1 (5 bases). V dropped 3 bases and J dropped 17 bases, with 19 bases sitting between them. The CDR3 is 13 residues long. Germline assignment: CDR1 LGHNA and CDR2 YNFKEQ. The CDR3 coding sequence is TGTGCCAGCAGCCAGGTCCGGGACGAAGTTTGTTTTTTT. It encodes CASSQVRDEVCFF.

In this sample, this clonotype is medium-sized. The gene calls are TRBV20-1 and TRBJ2-7; D uncertain. Germline CDR1 and CDR2: DFQATT and SNEGSKA (reference sequence). This CDR3 is 13 amino acids long. V dropped 7 bases and J dropped 0 bases, with 13 bases sitting between them. The CDR3 protein is CSERGPYSYEQYF. DNA of the CDR3: TGCAGTGAGAGAGGTCCCTACTCCTACGAGCAGTACTTC.

This clonotype has only a few counts. The chain has TRBV28 and TRBJ2-7; no reliable D call. Trimming cost V 6 bases and J 5 bases, with 14 bases left between them. Per germline, CDR1 MDHEN and CDR2 SYDVKM. The CDR3 covers 13 residues. CDR3 amino acids: CASSLGEADEQYF. CDR3 DNA sequence: TGTGCCAGCAGCCTCGGCGAGGCGGACGAGCAGTACTTC.

This clonotype was observed many times. This chain uses TRBV11-2 with TRBJ2-2; D not resolved. The CDR3 is 14 residues long. Germline V gene lookup returns CDR1 SGHAT and CDR2 FQNNGV. The ends were cut back, 3 bases at V and 6 bases at J, with 11 bases in the middle. In DNA form, the CDR3 reads TGTGCCAGCAGCTTCGCGGCAACCCCCGGGGAGCTGTTTTTT. Amino acids: CASSFAATPGELFF.

This clonotype was recorded a few times. The chain recombines TRBV29-1 with TRBJ2-6; D is perhaps TRBD1 (5 bases). The CDR3 length is 15 residues. Germline V CDR1 and CDR2: SQVTM, ANQGSEA. V was trimmed by 0 bases and J by 0 bases, leaving 6 bases between them. This CDR3 reads CSVEDRGSGANVLTF. CDR3 bases: TGCAGCGTTGAAGATAGGGGCTCTGGGGCCAACGTCCTGACTTTC.

This clonotype was counted ten times or more. The V call is TRBV5-1, the J call TRBJ1-1, with TRBD1 identical over 9 bases. V gave up 4 bases and J gave up 4 bases; unmatched junction bases: 11. The CDR3 length is 16 residues. Germline assignment: CDR1 SGHRS and CDR2 YFSETQ. In DNA form, the CDR3 reads TGCGCCAGCAGCCGATCCCAGGGACAGGGATCCACTGAAGCTTTCTTT. It specifies CASSRSQGQGSTEAFF.

This clonotype was counted ten times or more. The rearrangement links TRBV20-1 to TRBJ2-4; TRBD1 aligns across 8 bases. Germline CDR1 DFQATT, CDR2 SNEGSKA (reference sequence). This CDR3 is built from 13 residues. The junction had 4 bases not matched to a gene; V was cut back by 2 bases and J by 7 bases. The CDR3 DNA reads TGCAGTGCTAGACGGACAGGGAGTAACATTCAGTACTTC. It specifies CSARRTGSNIQYF.

The chain employs TRBV28 and TRBJ2-1; 9 bases align to TRBD2. The CDR3 loop spans 12 amino acids. Germline V gives CDR1 MDHEN, CDR2 SYDVKM. Germline trimming cut 5 bases from V and 10 bases from J; bases unmatched to any gene: 3. The CDR3, as DNA: TGTGCCAGCAGTGGTGGACTAGCGGAGCAGTTCTTC. Protein: CASSGGLAEQFF.

This clonotype was counted a few times. CDR3 sequence: CASSPTSGGVADTQYF. The CDR3 nucleotides are TGTGCCAGCAGTCCGACTAGCGGGGGGGTGGCAGATACGCAGTATTTT. The chain couples TRBV12-3 or TRBV12-4 to TRBJ2-3; 14 nucleotides line up with TRBD2. The CDR3 length is 16 residues. The V segment lost 5 bases and the J segment 4 bases; nucleotides outside the gene matches: 5.